Shown below are 10 T cell receptor beta chains from a single sample sequenced in a study of shared clonotypes between healthy human individuals. Some clones are missing from TCRdb's copy, which holds only in-frame ones; the method was immunoSEQ multiplex PCR. Of over a million clones listed, around 82% are singletons. Sequenced input: memory CD4+ T cells from PBMCs. Subset specified: CD45RA-negative fraction. The source of these receptors is a young man in good health. Some clones in this sample may be carry-over from other donors' samples.

This rearrangement joins TRBV27 to TRBJ2-5; D is perhaps TRBD2 (5 bases). The V and J ends lost 1 base and 5 bases respectively, with 17 bases between them. The CDR3 is 16 amino acids. Germline V CDR1 and CDR2: MNHEY, SMNVEV (reference sequence). The CDR3, as DNA: TGTGCCAGCAGTTTATGGGGTGGGAGTGGAAGGGAGACCCAGTACTTC. It specifies CASSLWGGSGRETQYF.

J is TRBJ1-4 and V is TRBV4-3; D gene uncertain. Per the germline V gene, CDR1 is LGHNA and CDR2 is YSLEER. V dropped 0 bases and J dropped 4 bases, with 12 bases sitting between them. CDR3 length equals 16 residues. The CDR3 reads CASSQDLRGNNEKLFF. CDR3 sequence (DNA): TGCGCCAGCAGCCAAGATCTAAGAGGGAATAATGAAAAACTGTTTTTT.

This clone was found once. V gene TRBV28 combines with J gene TRBJ2-7; D may correspond to TRBD1 or TRBD2 (5 bases each). This CDR3 has 14 amino acids. Germline values: CDR1 MDHEN, CDR2 SYDVKM. With 3 bases removed from V and 2 bases from J, the gap between germline ends came to 11 bases. The CDR3 nucleotides are TGTGCCAGCAGTTTGAGGGGTCCTACCTACGAGCAGTACTTC. Translating gives CASSLRGPTYEQYF.

V and J are TRBV28 and TRBJ1-1; D may be TRBD1 (6 bases). Trimming removed 5 bases at V and 0 bases at J, with 13 bases between. The CDR3 runs 15 residues. Germline CDR1 reads MDHEN; CDR2 reads SYDVKM. The CDR3 sequence: CASSPTGTVNTEAFF. As DNA, the CDR3 is TGTGCCAGCAGTCCCACAGGGACGGTGAACACTGAAGCTTTCTTT.

V is TRBV2 and J is TRBJ2-3; no clear D. V was cut by 6 bases and J by 2 bases, with 6 bases left in between. Looked up from germline, CDR1 is SNHLY and CDR2 is FYNNEI. CDR3 length equals 12 residues. The CDR3, as DNA: TGTGCCAGCAGGCAATACACAGATACGCAGTATTTT. It encodes CASRQYTDTQYF.

The chain joins TRBV27 to TRBJ2-1; D unresolved. This CDR3 spans 14 amino acids. Germline V CDR1 and CDR2: MNHEY, SMNVEV (reference sequence). V lost 3 bases to trimming and J lost 6 bases, with 12 bases between them. The CDR3 region has the DNA TGTGCCAGCAGTTTGCCGAGTAGAGGCAATGAGCAGTTCTTC. Translation gives CASSLPSRGNEQFF.

This clone was seen more than once but under ten times. Other DNA sequences in the same sample also yield this CDR3. The chain couples TRBV28 to TRBJ1-1; 11 nucleotides align to TRBD1. The germline V gene has CDR1 MDHEN and CDR2 SYDVKM. The V and J ends lost 6 bases and 4 bases, in that order; junction bases with no gene match: 7. This CDR3 is built from 15 residues. The CDR3, as DNA: TGTGCCAGCAGCCCCTGGGGACAGGGGGGCACTGAAGCTTTCTTT. This codes for CASSPWGQGGTEAFF.

This chain connects TRBV4-1 to TRBJ1-4, with TRBD1 matching over 11 bases. There are 16 residues in the CDR3. V dropped 4 bases and J dropped 7; count of bases not matched to a gene: 8. Germline values: CDR1 MGHRA, CDR2 YSYEKL. The CDR3: CASSPASGTGGEKLFF. The CDR3, as DNA: TGCGCCAGCAGCCCAGCTTCCGGGACAGGGGGTGAAAAACTGTTTTTT.

The CDR3 reads CASSLLSGRPTGELFF. DNA of the CDR3: TGTGCCAGCAGCCTCCTTTCAGGGAGGCCCACCGGGGAGCTGTTTTTT. The V gene is TRBV14, the J gene TRBJ2-2; tentative D call: TRBD2 (6 bases). Germline CDR1 is SGHDN and CDR2 is FVKESK. V gave up 4 bases and J gave up 4 bases, with 16 bases separating them. The CDR3 extends over 16 amino acids.

The chain combines TRBV30 with TRBJ2-3; D might be TRBD2 (5 bases). The length of the CDR3 is 14 residues. Trimming left V 1 base short and J 1 base short, with 9 bases between. Germline loops: CDR1 GTSNPN, CDR2 SVGIG (reference sequence). In DNA form, the CDR3 reads TGTGCCTGGAGTGACATCGGGGGCACAGATACGCAGTATTTT. It is translated as CAWSDIGGTDTQYF. Variable domain in full (rest from reference TRBV30 and TRBJ2-3): SQTIHQWPATLVQPVGSPLSLECTVEGTSNPNLYWYRQAAGRGLQLLFYSVGIGQISSEVPQNLSASRPQDRQFILSSKKLLLSDSGFYLCAWSDIGGTDTQYFGPGTRLTVL.